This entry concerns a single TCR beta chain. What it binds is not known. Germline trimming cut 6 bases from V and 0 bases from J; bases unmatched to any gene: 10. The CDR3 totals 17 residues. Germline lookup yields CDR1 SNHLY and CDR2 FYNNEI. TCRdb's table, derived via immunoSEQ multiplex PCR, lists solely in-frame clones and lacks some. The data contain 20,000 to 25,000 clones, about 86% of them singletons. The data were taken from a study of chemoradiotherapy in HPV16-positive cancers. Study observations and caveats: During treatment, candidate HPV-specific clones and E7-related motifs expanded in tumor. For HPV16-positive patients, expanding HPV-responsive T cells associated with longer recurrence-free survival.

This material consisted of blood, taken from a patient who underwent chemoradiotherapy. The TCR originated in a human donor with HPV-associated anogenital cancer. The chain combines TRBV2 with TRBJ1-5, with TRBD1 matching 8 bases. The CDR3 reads CASRGTGYLHSNQPQHF. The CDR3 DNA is TGTGCCAGCAGGGGGACAGGATACCTGCATAGCAATCAGCCCCAGCATTTT.